A single sample gave rise to the 12 T cell receptor beta chains below, sequenced in a study of blood T cell repertoires in COVID-19. Some clones are missing from TCRdb's copy, which holds only in-frame ones; the method was immunoSEQ multiplex PCR. The sample includes around 230,000 clones, 86% of them seen just once. The sample comprised peripheral blood. The source is a man aged 25 to 40 who had recovered from COVID-19.

J is TRBJ1-4 and V is TRBV3-1 (or the pseudogene TRBV3-2); TRBD1 matches 7 bases. The CDR3 totals 15 residues. Germline loops: CDR1 LGHDT, CDR2 YNNKEL (reference sequence). With 5 bases clipped from V and 2 bases from J, the junction kept 5 bases outside the gene matches. This CDR3 reads CASSTQQGTNEKLFF. As DNA, the CDR3 is TGTGCCAGCAGCACGCAACAGGGGACTAATGAAAAACTGTTTTTT.

The CDR3 sequence is CATSDPREQFF. The DNA of the CDR3 is TGTGCCACCAGTGACCCCCGGGAGCAGTTCTTC. This chain links TRBV24-1 with TRBJ2-1; no clear D. Germline values: CDR1 KGHDR, CDR2 SFDVKD. The CDR3 is 11 amino acids. Trimming pared 4 bases from V and 10 bases from J, leaving 7 bases between.

CDR3 region: CASSRTAINEKLFF. The CDR3 region has the DNA TGTGCCAGCTCACGGACAGCTATCAATGAAAAACTGTTTTTT. This chain connects TRBV18 to TRBJ1-4, with D maybe TRBD1 (6 bases). Germline CDR1 and CDR2: KGHSH and LQKENI. CDR3 size: 14 residues. The V end was cut by 4 bases, the J end by 5 bases, with 11 bases between.

The J gene is TRBJ2-3, the V gene TRBV14; TRBD2 matches 12 bases. Germline V gene data show CDR1 as SGHDN and CDR2 as FVKESK. The V segment lost 4 bases and the J segment 12 bases; nucleotides outside the gene matches: 5. The CDR3 has 13 amino acids. This chain's CDR3 is CASSPRTSGVQYF. As DNA, the CDR3 is TGTGCCAGCAGCCCCAGGACTAGCGGGGTCCAGTATTTT.

The chain combines TRBV3-1 (or the pseudogene TRBV3-2) with TRBJ1-1; TRBD1 might be the D (5 bases). Per the germline V gene, CDR1 is LGHDT and CDR2 is YNNKEL (reference sequence). This CDR3 comprises 15 residues. V shed 0 bases and J shed 4 bases, with 12 bases lying between them. The CDR3 sequence: CASSQDLRGFTEAFF. The CDR3 region has the DNA TGTGCCAGCAGCCAAGATCTTAGGGGATTCACTGAAGCTTTCTTT.

The J gene is TRBJ1-1, the V gene TRBV27, with 8 bases fitting TRBD1. The CDR3 contains 14 residues. Germline CDR1 and CDR2: MNHEY and SMNVEV (reference sequence). V gave up 3 bases and J gave up 5 bases; unmatched junction bases: 5. The CDR3 DNA reads as TGTGCCAGCAGTTTTGACAGGGGCCTTACTGAAGCTTTCTTT. It codes for CASSFDRGLTEAFF.

The chain couples TRBV4-1 to TRBJ2-5; maybe TRBD2 (6 bases). CDR3 length: 14 amino acids. Germline assignment: CDR1 MGHRA and CDR2 YSYEKL. V lost 3 bases to trimming and J lost 2 bases, with 10 bases between them. CDR3 DNA sequence: TGCGCCAGCAGCCATGTGGGGACTCAAGAGACCCAGTACTTC. Its translation: CASSHVGTQETQYF.

V is TRBV27 and J is TRBJ2-7; D might be TRBD2 (6 bases). Germline V gene lookup returns CDR1 MNHEY and CDR2 SMNVEV (reference sequence). V dropped 6 bases and J dropped 4 bases, with 19 bases sitting between them. The length of the CDR3 is 15 residues. The CDR3 loop reads CASSLTGLYLYEQYF. As DNA, the CDR3 is TGTGCCAGCAGCCTAACGGGACTTTACTTATACGAGCAGTACTTC.

V and J are TRBV7-9 and TRBJ2-2; 7 bases agree with TRBD1. With 1 base clipped from V and 1 base from J, the junction kept 0 bases outside the gene matches. Germline V gene lookup returns CDR1 SEHNR and CDR2 FQNEAQ (reference sequence). The CDR3 consists of 15 residues. The CDR3 region is CASSLGQGNTGELFF. Written as DNA, the CDR3 is TGTGCCAGCAGCTTAGGACAGGGGAACACCGGGGAGCTGTTTTTT.

This clone was seen more than once but under ten times. V and J are TRBV6-5 and TRBJ2-7, with D hard to call. The CDR3 extends over 14 amino acids. The germline gives CDR1 MNHEY, CDR2 SVGAGI. Trimming removed 0 bases at V and 2 bases at J, with 8 bases between. CDR3: CASSYSKPPYEQYF. The CDR3 DNA follows: TGTGCCAGCAGTTACTCGAAGCCGCCCTACGAGCAGTACTTC.

V is TRBV5-1 and J is TRBJ1-2, with D perhaps TRBD1 (5 bases). This CDR3 comprises 17 residues. V was clipped by 4 bases and J by 4 bases, with 23 bases between them. CDR1 and CDR2 from the germline V gene are SGHRS and YFSETQ. The CDR3 loop is CASSRDRFYNNPYGYTF. The CDR3 nucleotides are TGCGCCAGCAGCCGAGACAGATTCTACAACAACCCCTATGGCTACACCTTC.

CDR3 in amino acids: CASSEEQGRTEAFF. The CDR3, as DNA: TGCGCCAGCAGTGAGGAACAGGGAAGGACTGAAGCTTTCTTT. The rearrangement links TRBV10-1 to TRBJ1-1, with D possibly matching TRBD1 (6 bases). V dropped 2 bases and J dropped 5 bases, with 12 bases sitting between them. The CDR3 runs to 14 residues. Germline lookup yields CDR1 WNHNN and CDR2 SYGVQD (reference sequence).